Below, one TCR beta chain is given with its context. There is no known antigen for this receptor. Base qualities are not at hand, and no much larger clone is one base apart. This sample stems from a study of cytomegalovirus exposure and HLA in healthy donors (dated by TCRdb to 2017 to 2019). As for the study more broadly: In an earlier analysis of 550 to 750 of the donors, about 270 Gb of sequence data and 117 million unique TCR beta sequences from 180 million or so T cells were reported. Rather than drawing on any new phenotypic data, the later analysis identified candidate immune exposures from TCR beta sequences and the way those sequences occurred across donors. The number of typed donors differed by locus: 629-630 for A, B, C, DRB1 and DQB1; 522 for DQA1; approximately 600 for DPA1; and around 450 for DPB1. Because of strong linkage in the cohort, a few DR-DQ haplotypes were treated as single units for association and clustering. In addition to the first cohort of several hundred subjects, a separate validation cohort of approximately 130 different subjects was used. To decide whether each TCR beta V gene segment behaved as functional or pseudogenic, an earlier analysis of nearly 600 of the donors relied on high-throughput TCR beta sequencing. Every repertoire in the discovery cohort had been generated on one and the same sequencing platform. Alongside the repertoire data, information on donor age, sex, ethnicity and CMV serostatus was compiled. A later genetic analysis took genome-wide SNP genotypes for about 65% of the 666 donors and used that subset as a discovery cohort. HLA typing included class I and class II loci at four-digit resolution. Of the roughly 410 genotyped donors, 80% to 90% were placed in the genetic ancestry cluster associated with self-reported Caucasian donors. The study was designed to test whether signatures of past pathogen exposure could be identified by cataloging public T cell receptors. Among some 400 genotyped donors of the cohort, an average of around 220,000 unique TCR beta nucleotide sequences was sequenced per donor, of which approximately 18% were non-productive. A later analysis re-examined previously published TCR beta repertoires from roughly 650 donors and added high-resolution HLA genotyping to investigate patterns of TCR occurrence. Approximately 300 gigabases of sequencing data and tens of millions of unique TCR sequences were included in an early release covering roughly 700 HLA-typed donors. The study profiled the T cell repertoires of hundreds of subjects by immunosequencing and related them to cytomegalovirus serostatus. High-throughput TCR immunosequencing, statistical association of individual TCRs with disease status, and machine learning were combined to predict cytomegalovirus infection status.

The cohort comprised 670 or so healthy bone marrow donors. At the time of sampling, all cohort members were nominally healthy, though unrecorded immune exposures were likely present. The donor was CMV seropositive and belonged to the group of 270 or so seropositive cohort members. A peripheral blood sample was collected from each donor, and TCR beta sequencing was performed on peripheral blood mononuclear cells. Genomic DNA was extracted from the blood cell samples with the Qiagen DNeasy Blood Extraction Kit. Library creation used the immunoSEQ multiplex PCR assay. For the multiplex PCR, a mixture combining 60 forward primers for TCR Vbeta segments and 13 reverse primers for TCR Jbeta segments was used. Amplification of the CDR3 region of rearranged TCR beta genes was performed with a multiplex PCR assay on genomic DNA. On the Illumina HiSeq System, the amplified TCR beta libraries were sequenced as 87-base-pair reads. The paper's processing steps were these. A later analysis tallied roughly 76 million unique TCR beta chains across the approximately 670 repertoires, and approximately 11 million of those chains were shared by two or more donors. A nearest-neighbor algorithm error-corrected the raw reads and collapsed the reads into unique sequences, merging closely related sequences to remove PCR and sequencing errors. Alignment of CDR3 sequences to IMGT reference sequences was used to assign V, D and J gene segments. For a sequence to be retained, a match of at least six nucleotides to both a V gene segment and a J gene segment was required. Rearrangements were called productive when the CDR3 lacked stop codons and stayed in frame with V and J; all others were non-productive. Following IMGT convention, CDR3 was defined as the stretch from the second conserved V-encoded cysteine to the conserved J-encoded phenylalanine. Sequences without an unambiguous match to a single V gene segment were excluded from the earlier analysis of 587 of the donors. In an earlier analysis of several hundred of the donors, a V segment was called functional when productive rearrangements were above 56.7%, and segregating when the standard deviation between donors exceeded 5%. A statistical classification framework was built for diagnosing cytomegalovirus status from the catalog of TCR beta chain sequences. A later analysis assigned V and J genes by comparing TCR nucleotide sequences with IMGT/GENE-DB human TR gene sequences. A later analysis assigned CDR3 sequences and most-parsimonious VDJ recombination scenarios with the TCRdist pipeline. In a later analysis, each TCR beta chain was defined by its CDR3 amino acid sequence together with its V-gene family, and reads lacking a unique V-gene family were excluded. As a way to deal with suspected cross-contamination and a sequencing artifact, a later analysis dropped over 550 nucleotide sequences that were highly shared and had low generation probability. For each public chain, a later analysis derived a clonal expansion index from normalized ranks of inferred template counts within each repertoire. In a later analysis, generation probabilities were computed with a VDJ recombination model fitted to out-of-frame rearrangements, and the resulting probabilities were checked against IGoR. In a later analysis, hypergeometric tests were used to score TCR-TCR, TCR-HLA and TCR-CMV co-occurrence, with a repertoire-size bias correction applied to TCR pairs. A later analysis estimated false discovery rates by permuting HLA or CMV assignments 20 times. In a later analysis, co-occurring TCRs were grouped using DBSCAN, with TCRdist sequence similarity added in when clustering inside HLA-allele-positive subsets. Repertoires with fewer than 30,000 or more than 120,000 public chains were left out of co-occurrence clustering, as were several repertoires with anomalous nucleotide sharing. The clones in this table, taken by TCRdb from immuneACCESS, are in-frame only. Not every clone is retained; where verified, under half of the shortfall comes from an unresolved V gene, and the cause of the rest is unknown. That table gives V, J and clone size, and the DNA gave D and trimming. The table for this sample lists 120,000 to 150,000 clones; roughly 80% of them were counted only once. The ten largest clones represent 8.8% of the sample.

General study outcomes and caveats: The study listed 150 to 200 TCR beta chains as associated with cytomegalovirus. According to a later genetic analysis, donors in an Asian-associated ancestry cluster had fewer N-insertions in productive TCRs than the approximately 650-donor mean. Immune exposure information for the cohort was limited to CMV serostatus. In a later analysis, most CMV-associated TCR beta chains were found to appear HLA-restricted, with HLA associations seemingly driven largely by CMV exposure. The authors suggested that the approach could potentially be extended to other disease states and immunological phenotypes. Because counts were too low, 15 to 20 rarely observed V segments, including chromosome 9 orphons, were excluded from the earlier analysis of several hundred of the donors. In both the original and validation cohorts, the classifier was reported to diagnose cytomegalovirus status with high specificity and sensitivity. In a later analysis, the rate of TCR association differed among HLA loci, with DRB1 alleles having the most associated TCRs and HLA-C alleles having the fewest. The cohort was sequenced for TCR beta chains only, and without alpha or paired-chain data the features that could be detected were limited. The presence/absence analyses assumed that sequencing depth was roughly uniform across donors, and that assumption may not be true. The sequencing pipeline was judged likely to have produced a cluster of highly shared sequence variants as a technical artifact. Broadly in line with IMGT annotations, most TCR beta V segments showed up in productive rearrangements about 87% or about 30% of the time in an earlier analysis of 587 of the donors. A later analysis associated some 17,000 TCR beta sequences with specific HLA alleles at a false discovery rate of 0.05. In vitro tests confirmed that a few of the cytomegalovirus-associated TCR beta chains recognize cytomegalovirus antigens. Some IMGT-functional V segments, including TRBV6-2 and TRBV6-3, could not be told apart with the 87-base-pair reads, so those segments were excluded. Because HLA typing was unavailable for some donors at each locus, only the typed subset was used in association tests. Most TCR sequences were observed very rarely across donors, whereas some public TCRs were present in many individuals. When HLA alleles, especially DR and DQ, strongly co-occurred, TCR associations were difficult to assign to individual alleles. A later analysis reported that several top co-occurrence clusters appeared linked to parvovirus B19, influenza, CMV and Epstein-Barr virus. In a later analysis, HLA-associated TCR beta chains were found to be more clonally expanded and to have lower generation probabilities than equally common non-associated chains. A further reported finding was that TCR beta sequences accurately predicted the HLA-A and HLA-B alleles for most subjects in the first cohort. In a later genetic analysis, a missense DCLRE1C variant was associated with V-gene and J-gene trimming of TCR beta chains, and the association was replicated in an independent cohort. Linkage disequilibrium might explain the correlated functional status among segregating V segments, but an unknown experimental factor could not be ruled out.

Unmatched junction bases come to 11, with V trimmed by 3 bases and J by 4 bases. Looking up the germline V gene yields CDR1 SGHVS and CDR2 FNYEAQ. The cysteine opens and the phenylalanine closes a CDR3 of 16 amino acids. Of the read, only the CDR3 DNA is kept; its 48 bases are in frame from base 1. The clonotype was recovered from a woman aged 45-65 years in good health and CMV-seropositive. The sequenced sample consisted of PBMCs. The rearrangement combines TRBV7-6 with TRBJ2-5, and TRBD2 aligns with 7 junction nucleotides. The encoded CDR3 is CASSLARTSLGETQYF. The DNA sequence reads TGTGCCAGCAGCTTGGCTCGGACTAGTCTGGGAGAGACCCAGTACTTC.